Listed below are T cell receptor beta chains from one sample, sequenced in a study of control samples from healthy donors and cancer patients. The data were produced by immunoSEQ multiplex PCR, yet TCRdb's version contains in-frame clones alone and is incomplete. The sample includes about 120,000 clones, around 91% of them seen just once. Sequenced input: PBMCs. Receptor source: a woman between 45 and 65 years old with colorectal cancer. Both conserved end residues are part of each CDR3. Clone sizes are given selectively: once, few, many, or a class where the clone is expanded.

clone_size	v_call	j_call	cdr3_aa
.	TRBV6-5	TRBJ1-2	CASSYSSTGGGYTF
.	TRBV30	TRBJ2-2	CAWSVVTGELFF
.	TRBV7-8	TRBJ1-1	CASSSTGMNTEAFF
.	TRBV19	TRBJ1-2	CASRQTNRGWGYTF
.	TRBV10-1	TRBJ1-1	CASSESFLPGSTKNTEAFF
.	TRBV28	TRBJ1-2	CASRERSRARGYTF
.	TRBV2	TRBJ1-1	CASTPQGELNTEAFF
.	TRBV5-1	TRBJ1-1	CASSLDPGNTEAFF
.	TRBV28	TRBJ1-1	CASSRPQGRSTEAFF
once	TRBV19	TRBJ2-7	CASSISLLLDYEQYF
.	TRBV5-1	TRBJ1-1	CASSLVGKMNTEAFF
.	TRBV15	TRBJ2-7	CATSRDRGVGYEQYF
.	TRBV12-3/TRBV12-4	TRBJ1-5	CASSRQDNQPQHF
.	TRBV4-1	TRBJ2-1	CASSPGGLAGLNNEQFF
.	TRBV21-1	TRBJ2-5	CASSKDQAWETQYF
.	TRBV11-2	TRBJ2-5	CASSLDQAGGQETQYF
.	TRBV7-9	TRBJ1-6	CASSLADWGGFYNSPLHF
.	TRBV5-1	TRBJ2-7	CASSLAVGIEAREQYF
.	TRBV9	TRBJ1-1	CASSVGAPTNTEAFF
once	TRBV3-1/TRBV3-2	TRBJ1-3	CASSQVLQGNTIYF
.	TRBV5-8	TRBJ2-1	CASSLREPHNEQFF
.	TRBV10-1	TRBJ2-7	CASSDSQYEQYF
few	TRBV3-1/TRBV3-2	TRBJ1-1	CASRYGDRVGTEAFF
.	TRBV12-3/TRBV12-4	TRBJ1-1	CASRKGGDTEAFF
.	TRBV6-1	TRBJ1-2	CASSENLYGYTF
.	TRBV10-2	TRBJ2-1	CASRNDKGGLSYNEQFF
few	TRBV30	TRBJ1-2	CAWSVYPESYGYTF
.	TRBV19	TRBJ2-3	CASSIGPGTDTQYF
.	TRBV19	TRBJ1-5	CASSMKAQPQHF
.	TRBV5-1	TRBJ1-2	CASSLADYRSYGYTF
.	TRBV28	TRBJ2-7	CASSFASYEQYF
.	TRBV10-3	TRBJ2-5	CAISEQETQYF
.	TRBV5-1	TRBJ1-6	CASSKGGFFAGKYSPLHF
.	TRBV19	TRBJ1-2	CASSLQSRDDGYTF
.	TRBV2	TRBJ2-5	CASSPRTGIQETQYF
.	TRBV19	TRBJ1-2	CASSTNNNYGYTF
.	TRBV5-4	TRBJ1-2	CASSFGARPNYGYTF
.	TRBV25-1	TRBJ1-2	CASSEYQQGDGYTF
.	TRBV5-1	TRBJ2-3	CASSLAMTSGGTDTQYF
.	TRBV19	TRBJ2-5	CASSIGTGGDVETQYF
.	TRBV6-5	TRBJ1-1	CATLGRSLNTEAFF
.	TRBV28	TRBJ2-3	CASSLNGIYTDTQYF
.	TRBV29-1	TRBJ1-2	CSVEGRQGVYGYTF
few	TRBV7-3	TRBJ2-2	CASRGRRDTGELFF
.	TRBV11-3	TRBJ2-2	CASSLGGKRPGELFF
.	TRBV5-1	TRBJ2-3	CASSLAGSQSPQYF